The source of this TCR beta chain is a study of T-cell reconstitution after alpha-beta-depleted transplantation in children. In germline, CDR1 is MGHRA, CDR2 YSYEKL. The CDR3 loop spans 16 amino acids. The V gene lost 0 bases and the J gene lost 0 bases, with 9 bases spanning the gap. The library targeted TCRbeta and was prepared with unique molecular identifiers. A single record per CDR3 protein comes from TCRdb applying MiXCR to the PCR reads. The sample carries more than 200,000 distinct CDR3 sequences, about 8.8% recorded once. Ten or more counts support this clonotype. The chain recombines TRBV4-1 with TRBJ2-1, with a possible D match to TRBD1 (5 bases). The source of this sequence is a human donor who donated a stem cell graft to a child with SCID. The source material was PBMCs from the stem cell graft donor, sampled from the stem cell graft. DNA of the CDR3: TGCGCCAGCAGCCAAGAAAGGGGATTCTCCTACAATGAGCAGTTCTTC. Its protein product is CASSQERGFSYNEQFF.